This is a list of T cell receptor beta chains from one sample in a study of blood T cells in healthy people across ages. TCRdb itself ran the 5' RACE reads through MiXCR, one entry per CDR3 protein. The sample yields approximately 730,000 distinct CDR3 sequences, roughly 50% seen once. Sequenced sample: blood. All receptors derive from a man older than 75 in good health. Both conserved end residues are part of each CDR3.

V gene,J gene,CDR3 protein
TRBV5-4,TRBJ2-3,CASSLGGAPVTDTQYF
TRBV6-5,TRBJ1-6,CASSPEGLGNSPLHF
TRBV10-3,-,CAISAAGDEQYF
TRBV7-9,TRBJ2-7,CASSPSGTFYEQYF
TRBV10-3,-,CAISASTPRLGLGSYEQYF
TRBV2,TRBJ2-7,CASILASGYEQYF
TRBV12-3/TRBV12-4,TRBJ2-1,CASSLFVNEQFF
TRBV3-1,TRBJ2-7,CASSQSVSEQYF
TRBV7-8,TRBJ2-1,CASNPGVAGNEQFF
TRBV3-1,-,CASSQEGWRESGEQYF
TRBV7-3,TRBJ2-1,CASSPQTLSGKVHEQFF
TRBV12-3/TRBV12-4,TRBJ1-2,CASSRPGAGYTF
TRBV7-3,TRBJ2-1,CASSPQRASYNEQFF
TRBV6-5,TRBJ2-3,CASSSRAGTSTDTQYF
TRBV28,TRBJ2-3,CASRFQGADTQYF
TRBV24-1,TRBJ2-3,CATSESQRPSTDTQYF
TRBV12-3/TRBV12-4,TRBJ1-5,CASSLRALGNQPQHF
TRBV11-2,TRBJ2-5,CASSPLGTGSQETQYF
TRBV20-1,TRBJ1-2,CSARGSPRQAGGYTF